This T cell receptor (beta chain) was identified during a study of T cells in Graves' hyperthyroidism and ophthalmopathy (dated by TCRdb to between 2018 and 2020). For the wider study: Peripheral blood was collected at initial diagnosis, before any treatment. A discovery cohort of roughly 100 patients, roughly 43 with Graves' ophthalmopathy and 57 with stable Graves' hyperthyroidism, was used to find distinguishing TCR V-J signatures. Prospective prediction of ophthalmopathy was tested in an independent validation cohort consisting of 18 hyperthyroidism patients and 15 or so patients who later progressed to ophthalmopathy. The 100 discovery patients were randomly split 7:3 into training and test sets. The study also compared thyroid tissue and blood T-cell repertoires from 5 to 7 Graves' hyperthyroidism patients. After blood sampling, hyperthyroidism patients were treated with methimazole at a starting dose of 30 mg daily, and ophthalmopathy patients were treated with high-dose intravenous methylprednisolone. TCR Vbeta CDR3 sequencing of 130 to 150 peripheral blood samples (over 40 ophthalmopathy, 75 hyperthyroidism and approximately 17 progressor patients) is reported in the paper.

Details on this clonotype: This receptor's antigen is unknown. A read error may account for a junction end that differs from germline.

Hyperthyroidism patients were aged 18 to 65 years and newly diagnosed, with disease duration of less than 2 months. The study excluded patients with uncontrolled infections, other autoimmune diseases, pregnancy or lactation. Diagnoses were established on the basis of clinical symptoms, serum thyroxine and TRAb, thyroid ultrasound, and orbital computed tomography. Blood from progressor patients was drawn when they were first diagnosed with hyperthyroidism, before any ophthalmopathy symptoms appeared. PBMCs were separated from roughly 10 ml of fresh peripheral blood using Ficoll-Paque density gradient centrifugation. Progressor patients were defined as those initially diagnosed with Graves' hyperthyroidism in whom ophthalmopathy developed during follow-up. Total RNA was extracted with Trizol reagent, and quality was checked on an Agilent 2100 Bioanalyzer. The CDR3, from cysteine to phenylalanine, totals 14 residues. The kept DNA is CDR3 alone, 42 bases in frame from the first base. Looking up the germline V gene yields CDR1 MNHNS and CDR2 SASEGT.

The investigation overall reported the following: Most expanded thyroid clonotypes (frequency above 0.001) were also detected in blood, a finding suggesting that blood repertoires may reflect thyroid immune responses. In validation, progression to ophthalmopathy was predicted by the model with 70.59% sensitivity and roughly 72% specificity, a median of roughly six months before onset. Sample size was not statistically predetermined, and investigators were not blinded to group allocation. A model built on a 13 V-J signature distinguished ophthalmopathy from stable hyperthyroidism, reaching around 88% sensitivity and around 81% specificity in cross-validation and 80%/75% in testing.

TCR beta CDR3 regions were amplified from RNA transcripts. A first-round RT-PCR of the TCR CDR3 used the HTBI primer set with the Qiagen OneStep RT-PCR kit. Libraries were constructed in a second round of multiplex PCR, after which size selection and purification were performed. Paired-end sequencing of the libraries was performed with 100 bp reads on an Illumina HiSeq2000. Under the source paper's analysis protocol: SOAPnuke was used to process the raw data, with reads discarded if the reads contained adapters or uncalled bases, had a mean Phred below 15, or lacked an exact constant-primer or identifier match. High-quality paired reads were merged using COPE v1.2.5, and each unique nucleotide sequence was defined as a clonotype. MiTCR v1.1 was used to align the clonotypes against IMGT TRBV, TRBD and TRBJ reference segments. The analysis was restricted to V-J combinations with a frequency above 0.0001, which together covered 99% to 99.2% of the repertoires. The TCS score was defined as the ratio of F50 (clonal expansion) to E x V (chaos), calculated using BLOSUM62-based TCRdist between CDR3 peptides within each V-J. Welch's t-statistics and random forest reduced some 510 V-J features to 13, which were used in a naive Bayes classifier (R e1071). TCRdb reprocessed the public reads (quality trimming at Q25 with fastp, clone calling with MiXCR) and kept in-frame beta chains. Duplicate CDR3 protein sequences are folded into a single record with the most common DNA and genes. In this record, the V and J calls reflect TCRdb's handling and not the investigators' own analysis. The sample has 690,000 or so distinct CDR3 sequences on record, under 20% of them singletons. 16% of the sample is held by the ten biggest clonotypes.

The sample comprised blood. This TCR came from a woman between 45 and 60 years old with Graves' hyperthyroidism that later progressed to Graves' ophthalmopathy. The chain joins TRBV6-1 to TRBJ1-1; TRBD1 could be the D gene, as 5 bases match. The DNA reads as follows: TGTGCCAGCGGTGAGCGACAGCTGAACACTGAAGCTTTCTTT. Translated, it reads CASGERQLNTEAFF.